This entry lists 20 T cell receptor beta chains sequenced from one sample in a study of cytomegalovirus exposure and HLA in healthy donors. The study ran its PCR with 60 Vbeta and 13 Jbeta primers. Method: immunoSEQ multiplex PCR; TCRdb's copy keeps in-frame clones and lacks some. The sample has 180,000 or so clones, 82% seen once. Sequenced input: PBMCs. The receptors shown here come from a woman aged 45-60 years in good health and CMV-seropositive.

The V and J genes are TRBV27 and TRBJ2-7; D is possibly TRBD2 (6 bases). Germline CDR1 reads MNHEY; CDR2 reads SMNVEV (reference sequence). The CDR3 consists of 15 residues. Trimming cost V 2 bases and J 3 bases, with 14 bases left between them. The CDR3 sequence is CASSLTGETNYEQYF. As DNA, the CDR3 is TGTGCCAGCAGTTTAACGGGAGAGACAAACTACGAGCAGTACTTC.

The J gene is TRBJ2-7, the V gene TRBV28, with TRBD2 identical over 7 bases. There are 13 residues in the CDR3. Germline trimming cut 7 bases from V and 2 bases from J; bases unmatched to any gene: 5. In germline, CDR1 is MDHEN, CDR2 SYDVKM. CDR3 protein: CASIQRGPYEQYF. As DNA, the CDR3 is TGTGCCAGCATCCAGCGGGGACCCTACGAGCAGTACTTC.

The chain couples TRBV2 to TRBJ2-1; D is uncertain. Germline CDR1 is SNHLY and CDR2 is FYNNEI. V lost 7 bases and J lost 9, with 10 bases in between. The CDR3 is made up of 11 amino acids. The CDR3 spells CASKPESEQFF. In DNA, the CDR3 is TGTGCCAGCAAGCCCGAGAGTGAGCAGTTCTTC.

The chain is built from TRBV5-1 and TRBJ2-3; weak D call: TRBD1 (5 bases). V was cut by 0 bases and J by 5 bases, with 10 bases left in between. CDR3 size: 14 residues. Germline CDR1 SGHRS, CDR2 YFSETQ. The CDR3 reads CASSLGETVDTQYF. CDR3 sequence (DNA): TGCGCCAGCAGCTTGGGTGAGACAGTAGATACGCAGTATTTT. Based on the CDR3 plus reference TRBV5-1 and TRBJ2-3, the full variable domain is KAGVTQTPRYLIKTRGQQVTLSCSPISGHRSVSWYQQTPGQGLQFLFEYFSETQRNKGNFPGRFSGRQFSNSRSEMNVSTLELGDSALYLCASSLGETVDTQYFGPGTRLTVL.

In its sample, this clone was seen a few times. The chain joins TRBV6-1 to TRBJ2-1; 9 positions match TRBD1. Germline assignment: CDR1 MNHNS and CDR2 SASEGT. The CDR3 extends over 14 amino acids. The V and J ends lost 3 bases and 9 bases, in that order; junction bases with no gene match: 6. CDR3: CASSEQTGGGEQFF. For the CDR3, the DNA is TGTGCCAGCAGTGAGCAGACAGGGGGAGGTGAGCAGTTCTTC.

The chain recombines TRBV19 with TRBJ2-7; 9 positions match TRBD1. The J segment lost 3 bases and the V segment lost 3 bases, leaving 0 bases of the junction unmatched. Germline V lookup: CDR1 LNHDA, CDR2 SQIVND (reference sequence). The CDR3 length is 13 residues. CDR3 protein: CASSMTGGYEQYF. The CDR3 DNA sequence: TGTGCCAGTAGTATGACAGGGGGCTACGAGCAGTACTTC.

This sequence joins TRBV6-5 and TRBJ1-1, with D unresolved. This CDR3 region has 13 residues. V was pared by 5 bases and J by 1 base, with 8 bases between. The V gene's germline CDR1 is MNHEY and CDR2 SVGAGI. This chain's CDR3 is CASSPTQNTEAFF. The CDR3 DNA is TGTGCCAGCAGTCCAACACAGAACACTGAAGCTTTCTTT.

This chain links TRBV14 with TRBJ2-7, with a weak D call TRBD1 (7 bases). This CDR3 has 14 amino acids. Trimming stripped 4 bases from V and 6 bases from J, with 16 bases between. Germline V gene lookup returns CDR1 SGHDN and CDR2 FVKESK. CDR3 sequence (DNA): TGTGCCAGCAGCCCGACGCGGCAGGGGGGCGAGCAGTACTTC. Translation: CASSPTRQGGEQYF.

Details on this clone: The junction does not match germline at one end; this may be a read error. J is TRBJ2-4 and V is TRBV2; 8 nucleotides agree with TRBD1. This CDR3 has 14 amino acids. Germline V lookup: CDR1 SNHLY, CDR2 FYNNEI. Here the CDR3 DNA reads TGTGCCAGCAGTGAATGGGGACAGGTAAACAGTCAGTACTTC. This encodes CASSEWGQVNSQYF.

The J gene is TRBJ1-4, the V gene TRBV5-1, with 8 bases that match TRBD1. With 5 bases clipped from V and 4 bases from J, the junction kept 4 bases outside the gene matches. CDR3 size: 14 residues. Germline V gene sequence: CDR1 SGHRS, CDR2 YFSETQ. CDR3 sequence reads: CASRDRDLNEKLFF. The CDR3 DNA reads TGCGCCAGCAGGGACAGGGATCTTAATGAAAAACTGTTTTTT.

The CDR3 DNA reads TGTGCCTGGAGTGTACTATCTGGCGGGCGCGAGCAGTACTTC. This codes for CAWSVLSGGREQYF. The chain couples TRBV30 to TRBJ2-5; D is perhaps TRBD2 (5 bases). The J call is in doubt because the DNA end fits TRBJ2-7 better. This CDR3 is built from 14 residues. The germline V gene encodes CDR1 GTSNPN and CDR2 SVGIG (reference sequence).

The gene calls are TRBV19 and TRBJ1-4; tentative D call: TRBD1 (6 bases). This CDR3 is 15 amino acids long. V was trimmed by 11 bases and J by 0 bases, leaving 16 bases between them. CDR1 LNHDA and CDR2 SQIVND come from the germline V gene (reference sequence). The CDR3: CAVKVQGATNEKLFF. CDR3 DNA sequence: TGTGCCGTCAAGGTACAGGGCGCAACTAATGAAAAACTGTTTTTT.

V gene TRBV5-5 combines with J gene TRBJ1-3; D unclear. The CDR3 runs 15 residues. The V end lost 0 bases, the J end lost 5 bases, and 12 bases lay between the germline ends. Germline CDR1 reads SGHKS; CDR2 reads YYEKEE (reference sequence). CDR3 loop: CASSLEAGIRNTIYF. CDR3 DNA: TGTGCCAGCAGCTTGGAGGCGGGGATCCGAAACACCATATATTTT. Together with reference TRBV5-5 and TRBJ1-3, the CDR3 gives the full variable domain: DAGVTQSPTHLIKTRGQQVTLRCSPISGHKSVSWYQQVLGQGPQFIFQYYEKEERGRGNFPDRFSARQFPNYSSELNVNALLLGDSALYLCASSLEAGIRNTIYFGEGSWLTVV.

The chain links TRBV19 to TRBJ1-5, with a tentative D call TRBD1 (6 bases). V shed 1 base and J shed 4 bases, with 14 bases lying between them. The V gene's germline CDR1 is LNHDA and CDR2 SQIVND (reference sequence). The CDR3 totals 16 residues. Here the CDR3 DNA reads TGTGCCAGTAGTATAGGTCACAGGGAGGGGAATCAGCCCCAGCATTTT. Translation: CASSIGHREGNQPQHF.

V and J are TRBV9 and TRBJ2-1; unclear D gene. The CDR3 loop spans 16 amino acids. In germline, CDR1 is SGDLS, CDR2 YYNGEE. The germline V and J ends were trimmed by 0 bases and 1 base, with 11 bases remaining between them. The CDR3 sequence: CASSVGAAPSYNEQFF. As DNA, the CDR3 is TGTGCCAGCAGCGTAGGGGCAGCTCCTTCCTACAATGAGCAGTTCTTC.

The chain links TRBV29-1 to TRBJ2-1, with 13 bases identical to TRBD2. The germline CDR1 and CDR2 sequences are SQVTM and ANQGSEA. CDR3 size: 14 residues. Germline trimming cut 4 bases from V and 10 bases from J; bases unmatched to any gene: 7. CDR3 coding DNA: TGCAGCGTTGGGGAGGGGACTAGCGGGGACGAGCAGTTCTTC. Translating gives CSVGEGTSGDEQFF.

The CDR3 spells CASSPDRGHGEAFF. In DNA form, the CDR3 reads TGTGCCAGCAGCCCGGACAGGGGGCACGGTGAAGCTTTCTTT. This chain links TRBV5-4 with TRBJ1-1; 11 bases fit TRBD1. Germline lookup yields CDR1 SGHNT and CDR2 YYREEE (reference sequence). The CDR3 extends over 14 amino acids. Germline trimming cut 4 bases from V and 7 bases from J; bases unmatched to any gene: 6.

The chain employs TRBV4-3 and TRBJ2-4, with TRBD2 identical over 10 bases. From germline, CDR1 is LGHNA and CDR2 YSLEER. This CDR3 comprises 16 residues. V shed 0 bases and J 8 bases; nucleotides not matched to a gene: 7. The CDR3 nucleotides read TGCGCCAGCAGCCAAGATCGGAGCGGGGGGGGATACATTCAGTACTTC. Translation gives CASSQDRSGGGYIQYF.

This clone is a singleton in its sample. V and J are TRBV2 and TRBJ2-1; possibly TRBD1 for D (6 bases). The CDR3 length is 14 residues. Germline CDR1 SNHLY, CDR2 FYNNEI. V lost 6 bases and J 4 bases, leaving 13 bases between the germline ends. The CDR3 nucleotides are TGTGCCAGCAGCTTACTAGGGGGTTACAATGAGCAGTTCTTC. This encodes CASSLLGGYNEQFF.

This chain joins TRBV5-4 and TRBJ2-3; 11 bases fit TRBD2. CDR3 length: 16 amino acids. J lost 2 bases, V lost 3 bases, and 5 bases had no gene match. In germline, CDR1 is SGHNT, CDR2 YYREEE (reference sequence). DNA of the CDR3: TGTGCCAGCAGCTCCCGACTAGCGGGGCACACAGATACGCAGTATTTT. Translation: CASSSRLAGHTDTQYF.